The entry that follows covers one T cell receptor beta chain sequence. Its antigen is unknown. The data stem from a study of blood T cells in healthy people across ages. Study-level background: About one barcoded beta molecule per two T cells came from capture by template switching.

Next came a second PCR, run for about 6 to 12 cycles, which used a sample-barcoded 5' primer along with a J-beta primer mix. TCRdb ran MiXCR on the 5' RACE reads and lists one entry per CDR3 protein. The profile covers hundreds of thousands of distinct CDR3 sequences, with more than 20% appearing a single time and roughly 3.9% taken by the ten largest. Each sample yielded at least 6 million isolated PBMCs. Extracted total RNA amounted to at least 5.5 micrograms for each sample. The CDR3 extends over 15 amino acids. Trimming took off 5 bases at V and 0 bases at J, with 11 bases between the two ends. Germline CDR1 reads SEHNR; CDR2 reads FQNEAQ (reference sequence). Study-wide findings and caveats: It was the long-lived donors that had more naive CD4+ cells and higher diversity than aged donors.

The receptor's source is a man between 70 and 80 years old in good health. The rearrangement uses TRBV7-9 and TRBJ2-1; D ambiguous. What was sequenced was blood. CDR3 sequence reads: CASSTTWDSYNEQFF. The CDR3 bases are TGTGCCAGCAGCACGACCTGGGACTCCTACAATGAGCAGTTCTTC.